These T cell receptor beta chains were read from a single sample in a study of early T cells in non-severe SARS-CoV-2 infection. Using its own MiXCR run on the 5' RACE reads, TCRdb lists one record per CDR3 protein. This sample has over 25,000 distinct CDR3 sequences, with about 4.6% found just once. Source material: whole blood. These receptors all come from an adult who was a healthcare worker with PCR-confirmed SARS-CoV-2 infection or an uninfected control (not recorded which). Both conserved end residues are part of each CDR3. The D gene is left open where the match is weak. Not all rows give a size; the values are once, few, many and, for expanded clones, a class.

d_call cdr3_length j_call v_call clone_size cdr3_aa cdr3_nt
TRBD2 17 TRBJ2-3 TRBV6-5 many CASSRIAGASSTDTQYF TGTGCCAGCAGCCGTATAGCGGGGGCCTCTAGCACAGATACGCAGTATTTT
. 12 TRBJ2-7 TRBV6-6 many CASSYTSYEQYF TGTGCCAGCAGTTACACTAGCTACGAGCAGTACTTC
. 19 TRBJ2-5 TRBV6-1 many CASTLQGRGYSLVQETQYF TGTGCCAGCACCTTACAGGGAAGGGGCTATAGCCTCGTCCAAGAGACCCAGTACTTC
. 16 TRBJ2-6 TRBV7-3 many CASSLGGISGANVLTF TGTGCCAGCAGCTTAGGCGGAATTTCTGGGGCCAACGTCCTGACTTTC
TRBD1 14 TRBJ2-7 TRBV9 . CASSVETGAGEQYF TGTGCCAGCAGCGTAGAGACAGGGGCAGGGGAGCAGTACTTC
TRBD2 19 TRBJ2-5 TRBV12-5 many CASAVEGDGTSIFQETQYF TGTGCTAGTGCCGTGGAAGGGGATGGGACTAGCATCTTCCAAGAGACCCAGTACTTC
. 17 TRBJ1-2 TRBV20-1 many CSAREVGSPLRNYGYTF TGCAGTGCTAGAGAAGTCGGCAGTCCTTTGAGGAACTATGGCTACACCTTC
. 13 TRBJ2-1 TRBV27 . CASTIRGRNEQFF TGTGCCAGCACTATTCGGGGGCGCAATGAGCAGTTCTTC
TRBD2 14 TRBJ2-1 TRBV11-3 many CASSYRGDHNEQFF TGTGCCAGCAGCTACCGGGGGGATCACAATGAGCAGTTCTTC
TRBD2 15 TRBJ2-5 TRBV29-1 . CSVGTLGGSQETQYF TGCAGCGTTGGCACCTTGGGCGGGAGCCAAGAGACCCAGTACTTC
. 15 TRBJ1-6 TRBV9 many CASSVGRTVGSPLHF TGTGCCAGCAGCGTAGGAAGGACAGTGGGCTCACCCCTCCACTTT
. 15 TRBJ2-1 TRBV5-1 many CASSSLAALYNEQFF TGCGCCAGCAGCTCACTAGCCGCCCTCTACAATGAGCAGTTCTTC
. 15 TRBJ1-6 TRBV12-3/TRBV12-4 . CASSLSGAYNSPLHF TGTGCCAGCAGTTTATCGGGCGCCTATAATTCACCCCTCCACTTT
. 13 TRBJ1-4 TRBV11-2 . CASSPQGNEKLFF TGTGCCAGCAGCCCGCAGGGGAATGAAAAACTGTTTTTT
. 13 TRBJ1-4 TRBV6-6 many CASRTSRYEGLFF TGTGCCAGTAGGACAAGCCGTTATGAAGGTCTGTTTTTT
. 17 TRBJ2-7 TRBV5-1 many CASSFPRLGPFSYEQYF TGCGCCAGCAGCTTTCCGCGACTGGGACCCTTTTCTTACGAGCAGTACTTC
. 11 TRBJ1-1 TRBV9 many CASSRDTEAFF TGTGCCAGTTCACGGGACACTGAAGCTTTCTTT